The present T cell receptor beta chain was sequenced within a study of metastatic and nonmetastatic thyroid tumors. Whole-study context: Repertoires from malignant and benign thyroid patients were compared across blood and tumor or nodule tissue.

The V gene's germline CDR1 is LNHDA and CDR2 SQIVND (reference sequence). V was shortened by 5 bases and J by 6 bases, with 6 bases between the two germline ends. This CDR3 region has 11 residues. This clone was picked up many times. A clone one base away is much larger, so this may be a read error. At the DNA level, this CDR3 is encoded by other sequences in the same sample as well. Ahead of thyroid surgery, no patient had received treatment of any kind. TCRdb re-clonotyped the PCR reads via MiXCR. The sample lists roughly 30,000 clones; approximately 17% were seen once. J is TRBJ2-3 and V is TRBV19; no clear D. Sequencing input: blood. The source of this sequence is a female donor with papillary thyroid cancer or a benign thyroid nodule (not recorded which). Some clones in this sample may be carry-over from other donors' samples. CDR3 coding DNA: TGTGCCAGTAGTTTCGGTGATACGCAGTATTTT. The encoded protein is CASSFGDTQYF.